This is a list of T cell receptor beta chains from one sample in a study of blood T cell repertoires in COVID-19. Repertoires were generated with immunoSEQ multiplex PCR, while TCRdb's copy carries only in-frame clones and drops some. The sample holds under 300,000 clones, less than 85% seen once. Sequenced material: peripheral blood. The receptor source for this set is a woman aged 80 or older with active or convalescent COVID-19. The CDR3 runs from the conserved cysteine through the conserved F or W. A D gene is named only where the DNA matches it firmly. Rows give clone size only sometimes, using once, few, many, or a class for an expanded clone.

D gene	J gene	clone size	V gene	CDR3 DNA	CDR3 protein
TRBD1	TRBJ1-1	-	TRBV5-4	TGTGCCAGCAGCTTCGGACAGGGGGCAACTGAAGCTTTCTTT	CASSFGQGATEAFF
-	TRBJ1-2	-	TRBV30	TGTGCCTGGAGGGGAGGGGCGGGGTATGGCTACACCTTC	CAWRGGAGYGYTF
TRBD1	TRBJ2-5	few	TRBV24-1	TGTGCCACCAGTGATACGACAGGGGCCGGAGAGACCCAGTACTTC	CATSDTTGAGETQYF
TRBD1	TRBJ1-2	few	TRBV10-3	TGTGCCATCAGGGGGACAGGAGAGGATGGCTACACCTTC	CAIRGTGEDGYTF
TRBD1	TRBJ2-5	-	TRBV7-8	TGTGCCAGCAGCGTCGGACAGGTAGAGACCCAGTACTTC	CASSVGQVETQYF
-	TRBJ2-3	-	TRBV30	TGTGCCTGGAGTCCCCGGAGGGCCAGTAACACAGATACGCAGTATTTT	CAWSPRRASNTDTQYF
-	TRBJ2-7	-	TRBV28	TGTGCCAGCAGAGGTTATAAGCAGCGTAGCTACGAGCAGTACTTC	CASRGYKQRSYEQYF
TRBD1	TRBJ1-5	-	TRBV6-5	TGTGCCAGCAATAAACCGGGACAGGGTAATCAGCCCCAGCATTTT	CASNKPGQGNQPQHF
-	TRBJ1-5	-	TRBV11-2	TGTGCCAGCAGCGCGGGACTTATTCATCCCCAGCATTTT	CASSAGLIHPQHF
-	TRBJ1-6	-	TRBV5-1	TGCGCCAGCAGCGCCTTGGAGGGCGGCGGGTATTCACCCCTCCACTTT	CASSALEGGGYSPLHF
-	TRBJ2-5	-	TRBV6-5	TGTGCCAGCAGTTACTCGAGGCAGTTAGGCGAGACCCAGTACTTC	CASSYSRQLGETQYF